The 31 T cell receptor beta chains in this list originate from one sample, sequenced in a study of blood T cell repertoires in COVID-19. Data came from immunoSEQ multiplex PCR; TCRdb stores just in-frame clones and leaves some out. Here the sample spans about 210,000 clones, roughly 85% being singletons. Sequencing used PBMCs or T cells enriched from blood (not recorded which). The receptors here all came from a man in his forties who had recovered from COVID-19.

This chain uses TRBV6-6 with TRBJ2-7, with D hard to call. The CDR3 has 13 amino acids. The V end lost 11 bases, the J end lost 4 bases, and 18 bases lay between the germline ends. Germline V gene data show CDR1 as MNHNY and CDR2 as SVGAGI (reference sequence). The CDR3 nucleotides are TGTGCCGTTACACCACCAGGTACATACGAGCAGTACTTC. Amino acid sequence: CAVTPPGTYEQYF.

This CDR3 reads CASTAGASYEQYF. CDR3 nucleotides: TGTGCCAGTACCGCGGGCGCTTCCTACGAGCAGTACTTC. The J gene is TRBJ2-7, the V gene TRBV19; a possible D gene is TRBD2 (5 bases). Per germline, CDR1 LNHDA and CDR2 SQIVND (reference sequence). Deletions cut 7 bases from V and 1 base from J, with 11 bases between. This CDR3 region has 13 residues.

The chain links TRBV9 to TRBJ1-4, with D tentatively TRBD1 (5 bases). This CDR3 has 15 residues. Trimming stripped 0 bases from V and 2 bases from J, with 8 bases between. Germline V gene data show CDR1 as SGDLS and CDR2 as YYNGEE. The CDR3 DNA reads TGTGCCAGCAGCGTAGTAGGGGATACTAATGAAAAACTGTTTTTT. It translates to CASSVVGDTNEKLFF.

The chain joins TRBV6-5 to TRBJ2-7; 9 bases are shared with TRBD1. The trim removed 4 bases at V and 3 bases at J, leaving 7 bases unmatched. This CDR3 comprises 15 residues. Looked up from germline, CDR1 is MNHEY and CDR2 is SVGAGI. Here the CDR3 DNA reads TGTGCCAGCAGTTCATCCGGGACAGGGAACTACGAGCAGTACTTC. Its translation: CASSSSGTGNYEQYF.

CDR3 protein: CASRQGAGQPQHF. The DNA of the CDR3 is TGTGCCAGTCGACAGGGGGCAGGTCAGCCCCAGCATTTT. The chain combines TRBV12-3 or TRBV12-4 with TRBJ1-5; 10 bases are shared with TRBD1. V gave up 9 bases and J gave up 6 bases; unmatched junction bases: 5. The CDR3 is 13 amino acids.

The chain has TRBV5-1 and TRBJ2-7; TRBD1 matches 9 bases. Germline lookup yields CDR1 SGHRS and CDR2 YFSETQ. The CDR3 has 14 amino acids. The ends lost 3 bases at V and 6 bases at J; junction bases unmatched: 7. CDR3 region: CASSSGTGSTEQYF. The CDR3, as DNA: TGCGCCAGCAGCTCCGGGACAGGGTCTACCGAGCAGTACTTC.

The V call is TRBV6-2 or TRBV6-3, the J call TRBJ2-1; TRBD2 agrees at 8 bases. Germline lookup yields CDR1 MNHEY and CDR2 SVGEGT. With V trimmed by 6 bases and J by 5 bases, 12 bases remained unmatched. The CDR3 spans 16 residues. The CDR3 protein is CASRPRVRSGDNEQFF. DNA of the CDR3: TGTGCCAGCAGGCCTAGGGTTCGTAGCGGGGACAATGAGCAGTTCTTC.

This clone was recorded only once. The rearrangement uses TRBV7-2 and TRBJ2-3; 11 positions agree with TRBD1. This CDR3 contains 15 residues. The J segment lost 6 bases and the V segment lost 3 bases, leaving 5 bases of the junction unmatched. Germline CDR1 SGHTA, CDR2 FQGNSA. CDR3 amino acids: CASSFRTGGLDTQYF. The CDR3 DNA reads as TGTGCCAGCAGCTTCAGGACAGGGGGCCTTGATACGCAGTATTTT.

This clone was observed a few times. The chain recombines TRBV27 with TRBJ1-5; D possibly corresponds to TRBD1 (5 bases). From germline, CDR1 is MNHEY and CDR2 SMNVEV (reference sequence). The CDR3 has 13 amino acids. The ends were cut back, 3 bases at V and 5 bases at J, with 8 bases in the middle. Here the CDR3 reads CASSLGGYQPQHF. CDR3 nucleotide sequence: TGTGCCAGCAGTTTGGGGGGGTATCAGCCCCAGCATTTT.

This clone was detected a few times. V gene TRBV2 combines with J gene TRBJ2-7; TRBD2 aligns across 8 bases. Germline values: CDR1 SNHLY, CDR2 FYNNEI. The CDR3 runs 14 residues. V lost 4 bases and J lost 0; bases outside the gene matches: 2. The CDR3 DNA is TGTGCCAGCAGTGCGGGGACTAGCTCCTACGAGCAGTACTTC. It specifies CASSAGTSSYEQYF.

The table lists this clone with a count of one. This chain joins TRBV30 and TRBJ2-7; 8 bases fit TRBD2. Losses at the gene ends were 5 bases for V and 6 bases for J; bases not matched to a gene: 6. Germline V CDR1 and CDR2: GTSNPN, SVGIG (reference sequence). The CDR3 is made up of 12 amino acids. Here the CDR3 reads CAWDSGTSEQYF. The CDR3 nucleotides read TGTGCCTGGGATAGCGGGACAAGCGAGCAGTACTTC.

Only one count was recorded for this clone. This chain links TRBV19 with TRBJ2-7, with 7 bases aligning to TRBD1. Germline CDR1 is LNHDA and CDR2 is SQIVND (reference sequence). CDR3 length: 16 amino acids. The junction had 17 bases not matched to a gene; V was cut back by 7 bases and J by 5 bases. The CDR3 nucleotides read TGTGCCAGTACCATCCGGTTCGACAGGGTCGTCCACGAGCAGTACTTC. It codes for CASTIRFDRVVHEQYF.

The chain uses TRBV6-6 and TRBJ2-5, with 7 positions matching TRBD2. Trimming removed 6 bases from V and 6 bases from J; junction bases left unmatched: 13. The CDR3 spans 15 residues. Germline CDR1 MNHNY, CDR2 SVGAGI (reference sequence). CDR3: CASSPGGLPSQTQYF. In nucleotides, the CDR3 is TGTGCCAGCAGCCCGGGGGGACTACCTTCGCAGACCCAGTACTTC.

The chain has TRBV20-1 and TRBJ2-7, with 8 bases fitting TRBD1. The CDR3 consists of 16 residues. V lost 3 bases and J lost 5; bases outside the gene matches: 15. CDR1 and CDR2 from the germline V gene are DFQATT and SNEGSKA (reference sequence). The CDR3: CSASGMEGTGRDEQYF. DNA of the CDR3: TGCAGTGCTAGTGGAATGGAGGGGACAGGTAGGGACGAGCAGTACTTC.

The chain recombines TRBV3-1 (or the pseudogene TRBV3-2) with TRBJ2-2, with D hard to call. This CDR3 comprises 15 residues. Germline V gene sequence: CDR1 LGHDT, CDR2 YNNKEL (reference sequence). Trimming removed 3 bases from V and 4 bases from J, with 12 bases in between. CDR3 in amino acids: CASSHQVGFTGELFF. Written as DNA, the CDR3 is TGTGCCAGCAGCCACCAAGTCGGGTTCACCGGGGAGCTGTTTTTT.

The chain couples TRBV3-1 (or the pseudogene TRBV3-2) to TRBJ2-1, with D maybe TRBD2 (5 bases). This CDR3 is built from 14 residues. In germline, CDR1 is LGHDT, CDR2 YNNKEL (reference sequence). V was cut by 5 bases and J by 6 bases, with 14 bases left in between. Here the CDR3 DNA reads TGTGCCAGCAGCAACCCTAGCCGGGTCAATGAGCAGTTCTTC. Its protein product is CASSNPSRVNEQFF.

The V and J genes are TRBV30 and TRBJ1-5, with D unclear. Germline assignment: CDR1 GTSNPN and CDR2 SVGIG (reference sequence). The CDR3 is made up of 12 amino acids. V lost 5 bases and J 3 bases, leaving 8 bases between the germline ends. The CDR3 DNA is TGTGCCTGGTCAAGAGCCAATCAGCCCCAGCATTTT. Translation: CAWSRANQPQHF.

With respect to this clone: Other DNA sequences from this sample encode an identical CDR3 as well. The rearrangement uses TRBV12-3 or TRBV12-4 and TRBJ2-7; D remains unclear. V dropped 5 bases and J dropped 3 bases, with 5 bases sitting between them. The CDR3 has 11 residues. The CDR3 sequence: CASSTSYEQYF. The CDR3 DNA reads TGTGCCAGCAGTACGAGCTACGAGCAGTACTTC.

This chain connects TRBV19 to TRBJ1-5; possibly TRBD1 for D (5 bases). The CDR3 is made up of 14 amino acids. V gave up 4 bases and J gave up 8 bases, with 15 bases separating them. Germline CDR1 reads LNHDA; CDR2 reads SQIVND (reference sequence). The CDR3 region has the DNA TGTGCCAGTAGTACAGGGCCTATCGGTAAGCCCCAGCATTTT. It encodes CASSTGPIGKPQHF.

The chain couples TRBV5-4 to TRBJ2-1, with 9 bases that match TRBD2. Germline values: CDR1 SGHNT, CDR2 YYREEE (reference sequence). V shed 6 bases, J shed 9 bases, and the junction held 19 bases outside the gene matches. The CDR3 has 17 amino acids. CDR3 coding DNA: TGTGCCAGCAACTCACCCCTAGCGGGAATCTTAGGTAGTGAGCAGTTCTTC. It is translated as CASNSPLAGILGSEQFF.

The V gene is TRBV9, the J gene TRBJ1-1; D is uncertain. Germline V gene sequence: CDR1 SGDLS, CDR2 YYNGEE. V lost 3 bases, J lost 4 bases, and 4 bases lay in between. The CDR3 covers 11 residues. CDR3 in DNA: TGTGCCAGCAGCGACTCCACTGAAGCTTTCTTT. Translating gives CASSDSTEAFF.

This clone was found a few times. The chain couples TRBV12-3 or TRBV12-4 to TRBJ1-2; no clear D. V lost 6 bases and J lost 4, with 9 bases in between. The CDR3 is made up of 12 amino acids. In DNA, the CDR3 is TGTGCCAGCAGCGGTTCATTCTATGGCTACACCTTC. Translation: CASSGSFYGYTF.

V is TRBV5-5 and J is TRBJ2-5; perhaps TRBD1 as D (5 bases). From germline, CDR1 is SGHKS and CDR2 YYEKEE (reference sequence). This CDR3 is 13 amino acids long. V lost 3 bases to trimming and J lost 4 bases, with 10 bases between them. The CDR3: CASSSGQGETQYF. The CDR3 DNA reads as TGTGCCAGCAGCTCAGGACAAGGAGAGACCCAGTACTTC.

The chain couples TRBV4-1 to TRBJ2-7; TRBD2 is a possible D gene (6 bases). Germline CDR1 MGHRA, CDR2 YSYEKL. With 1 base removed from V and 3 bases from J, the gap between germline ends came to 22 bases. This CDR3 is built from 18 residues. The CDR3 reads CASSQADFLPGSSYEQYF. The CDR3 nucleotides read TGCGCCAGCAGCCAAGCCGATTTTCTTCCCGGGAGCAGCTACGAGCAGTACTTC.

This CDR3 reads CASTTPDRGEGQYF. For the CDR3, the DNA is TGTGCCAGCACCACCCCCGACAGGGGGGAGGGGCAGTACTTC. The J gene is TRBJ2-7, the V gene TRBV28, with 9 bases identical to TRBD1. Germline V gene lookup returns CDR1 MDHEN and CDR2 SYDVKM. This CDR3 region has 14 residues. The ends lost 7 bases at V and 9 bases at J; junction bases unmatched: 13.

This clone appeared once. V usage is TRBV6-6 and J usage is TRBJ2-7; D gene ambiguous. V lost 1 base and J lost 1, with 11 bases in between. Germline V gene sequence: CDR1 MNHNY, CDR2 SVGAGI (reference sequence). The CDR3 sequence is 15 residues long. The chain's CDR3 is CASSYYSLASYEQYF. The CDR3 DNA reads TGTGCCAGCAGTTACTACAGCTTGGCATCCTACGAGCAGTACTTC.

This clone came up a few times. This sequence joins TRBV11-3 and TRBJ2-5; 8 positions agree with TRBD2. After removal of 5 bases from V and 3 bases from J, the junction contained 8 bases not matched to a gene. CDR3 length: 15 amino acids. Germline V gene lookup returns CDR1 SGHNT and CDR2 YENEEA. The CDR3 here is CASSVTSGSKETQYF. The DNA of the CDR3 is TGTGCCAGCAGCGTGACGAGCGGGAGTAAAGAGACCCAGTACTTC.

This chain joins TRBV3-1 (or the pseudogene TRBV3-2) and TRBJ2-5; 13 bases are shared with TRBD2. The V gene end was trimmed by 3 bases and the J gene end by 5 bases; junction bases not matched to a gene: 9. CDR1 and CDR2 (germline): LGHDT, YNNKEL (reference sequence). CDR3 size: 17 residues. CDR3 amino acids: CASSQTSGRPTGETQYF. Written as DNA, the CDR3 is TGTGCCAGCAGCCAGACTAGCGGGAGGCCGACCGGGGAGACCCAGTACTTC.

This chain connects TRBV6-6 to TRBJ1-5, with a tentative D call TRBD1 (6 bases). Trimming stripped 5 bases from V and 1 base from J, with 15 bases between. The CDR3 is made up of 16 amino acids. From germline, CDR1 is MNHNY and CDR2 SVGAGI (reference sequence). CDR3 sequence: CASSLPDTGSNQPQHF. The CDR3 DNA reads as TGTGCCAGCAGTCTACCCGACACAGGGAGCAATCAGCCCCAGCATTTT.

This chain links TRBV1 with TRBJ2-5; the D segment call TRBD1 is taken from the table without a DNA check. TRBV1 is assigned pseudogene status. CDR3 length equals 13 residues. This chain's CDR3 is CTSMGPKWETQYF. CDR3 sequence (DNA): TGCACCAGCATGGGCCCTAAGTGGGAGACCCAGTACTTC.

V and J are TRBV19 and TRBJ2-7; possibly TRBD2 for D (6 bases). The V and J ends lost 3 bases and 6 bases respectively, with 15 bases between them. The CDR3 totals 14 residues. The germline gives CDR1 LNHDA, CDR2 SQIVND (reference sequence). CDR3 in amino acids: CASSIQEGAGEQYF. As DNA, the CDR3 is TGTGCCAGTAGTATTCAGGAGGGTGCGGGCGAGCAGTACTTC.